Each of the 18 T cell receptor beta chains below was sequenced from the same sample in a study of blood T cell repertoires in COVID-19. Data came from immunoSEQ multiplex PCR; TCRdb stores just in-frame clones and leaves some out. There are around 250,000 clones in the sample; roughly 86% occur only once, and approximately 13% lies in the top ten. The sequenced material came from peripheral blood. Receptors originate from a man aged 80 or over with acute or convalescent COVID-19.

The V and J genes are TRBV6-6 and TRBJ1-5; 10 bases are shared with TRBD1. Germline V CDR1 and CDR2: MNHNY, SVGAGI (reference sequence). This CDR3 has 17 amino acids. Trimming at V came to 5 bases and at J to 4 bases, leaving 11 bases not matched to a gene. CDR3 coding DNA: TGTGCCAGCAGTCGGGACAGGGGCCCGTCGGGGAATCAGCCCCAGCATTTT. Translated, it gives CASSRDRGPSGNQPQHF.

CDR3 residues: CASSHRGIGQPQHF. The CDR3 DNA reads as TGTGCCAGTAGTCATCGAGGGATAGGTCAGCCCCAGCATTTT. The chain employs TRBV19 and TRBJ1-5; no firm D call. V was clipped by 5 bases and J by 6 bases, with 14 bases between them. Germline CDR1 is LNHDA and CDR2 is SQIVND (reference sequence). The CDR3 runs 14 residues.

This clone was counted only a few times. The same CDR3 also results from other DNA sequences found in this sample. The DNA for the CDR3 is TGTGCCAGCAGCCCTGGGACAGGGGGCGCTTACGAGCAGTACTTC. Its translation: CASSPGTGGAYEQYF. The chain recombines TRBV3-1 (or the pseudogene TRBV3-2) with TRBJ2-7; TRBD1 aligns across 12 bases. With V trimmed by 4 bases and J by 4 bases, 5 bases remained unmatched. Germline CDR1 is LGHDT and CDR2 is YNNKEL (reference sequence). The CDR3 is made up of 15 amino acids.

The chain employs TRBV7-6 and TRBJ2-1; a weak D match, TRBD1 (5 bases). Trimming pared 5 bases from V and 6 bases from J, leaving 14 bases between. The CDR3 spans 14 residues. Germline CDR1 is SGHVS and CDR2 is FNYEAQ. Here the CDR3 DNA reads TGTGCCAGCAGCACCGGTCGACAGCGCAATGAGCAGTTCTTC. As protein: CASSTGRQRNEQFF.

V usage is TRBV18 and J usage is TRBJ2-1, with 11 positions matching TRBD2. The CDR3 is 17 amino acids. From germline, CDR1 is KGHSH and CDR2 LQKENI. With V trimmed by 0 bases and J by 4 bases, 5 bases remained unmatched. CDR3 residues: CASSPPTSGNSYNEQFF. CDR3 in DNA: TGTGCCAGCTCACCACCGACTAGCGGGAACTCATACAATGAGCAGTTCTTC.

The chain combines TRBV6-5 with TRBJ1-1; D is ambiguous. The CDR3 length is 13 residues. CDR1 and CDR2 from the germline V gene are MNHEY and SVGAGI. Trimming removed 5 bases from V and 1 base from J, with 8 bases in between. CDR3 DNA: TGTGCCAGCAGTCGACGGGAGAACACTGAAGCTTTCTTT. As protein: CASSRRENTEAFF.

The rearrangement links TRBV11-3 to TRBJ1-6; TRBD1 matches 10 bases. CDR1 and CDR2 (germline): SGHNT, YENEEA. The CDR3 runs to 16 residues. With V trimmed by 5 bases and J by 5 bases, 6 bases remained unmatched. CDR3 nucleotide sequence: TGTGCCAGCAGCCCGCGGGACAGGGGTAATAATTCACCCCTCCACTTT. Translating it yields CASSPRDRGNNSPLHF.

This chain joins TRBV15 and TRBJ1-5; D call uncertain. The germline V gene has CDR1 LNHNV and CDR2 YYDKDF (reference sequence). Between the trimmed V and J ends, which lost 1 base and 6 bases, there was a span of 10 bases. The CDR3 has 14 amino acids. The CDR3 coding sequence is TGTGCCACCAGCAGAGCGGTTACGGGTCAGCCCCAGCATTTT. Translated, it gives CATSRAVTGQPQHF.

V and J are TRBV6-1 and TRBJ1-1; no clear D gene. Trimming stripped 1 base from V and 1 base from J, with 16 bases between. Germline V gene lookup returns CDR1 MNHNS and CDR2 SASEGT. The CDR3 has 17 residues. CDR3 amino acids: CASSEEGRTLGNTEAFF. For the CDR3, the DNA is TGTGCCAGCAGTGAAGAAGGTAGGACTCTAGGGAACACTGAAGCTTTCTTT.

The rearrangement uses TRBV5-1 and TRBJ1-3; no firm D call. Germline lookup yields CDR1 SGHRS and CDR2 YFSETQ. The ends were cut back, 3 bases at V and 0 bases at J, with 7 bases in the middle. The CDR3 covers 14 residues. The CDR3 loop is CASSSSTSGNTIYF. The CDR3 DNA follows: TGCGCCAGCAGCTCGAGTACCTCTGGAAACACCATATATTTT. Looking up the rest from reference TRBV5-1 and TRBJ1-3 gives the full variable domain: KAGVTQTPRYLIKTRGQQVTLSCSPISGHRSVSWYQQTPGQGLQFLFEYFSETQRNKGNFPGRFSGRQFSNSRSEMNVSTLELGDSALYLCASSSSTSGNTIYFGEGSWLTVV.

The DNA of the CDR3 is TGCGCCAGCAGCCAAGGAAGGAGGGGATCGAACACCGGGGAGCTGTTTTTT. This translates into CASSQGRRGSNTGELFF. The chain links TRBV4-3 to TRBJ2-2; tentatively, D is TRBD2 (6 bases). V was shortened by 1 base and J by 0 bases, with 12 bases between the two germline ends. This CDR3 contains 17 residues. Germline V gene data show CDR1 as LGHNA and CDR2 as YSLEER.

This rearrangement joins TRBV5-1 to TRBJ2-7, with D maybe TRBD2 (6 bases). The V and J ends lost 0 bases and 3 bases respectively, with 19 bases between them. The CDR3 spans 17 residues. Looked up from germline, CDR1 is SGHRS and CDR2 is YFSETQ. This CDR3 is CASSLGLVGPQNYEQYF. The CDR3 region has the DNA TGCGCCAGCAGCTTGGGACTAGTAGGACCTCAGAACTACGAGCAGTACTTC.

The chain couples TRBV3-1 (or the pseudogene TRBV3-2) to TRBJ2-3, with 7 bases matching TRBD2. V was clipped by 0 bases and J by 1 base; unmatched bases: 1. The germline gives CDR1 LGHDT, CDR2 YNNKEL (reference sequence). The CDR3 sequence is 15 residues long. The DNA of the CDR3 is TGTGCCAGCAGCCAAGATCGGGGGGGCACAGATACGCAGTATTTT. This codes for CASSQDRGGTDTQYF.

This clone appeared many times. The V gene is TRBV6-5, the J gene TRBJ2-7; 10 bases fit TRBD2. The J segment lost 3 bases and the V segment lost 6 bases, leaving 8 bases of the junction unmatched. The length of the CDR3 is 15 residues. Germline V gene sequence: CDR1 MNHEY, CDR2 SVGAGI. CDR3 in amino acids: CASRPLSGGGYEQYF. As DNA, the CDR3 is TGTGCCAGCAGGCCCCTGAGCGGGGGGGGCTACGAGCAGTACTTC.

The CDR3 is CASSYRQGGLLNQPQHF. The DNA for the CDR3 is TGTGCCAGCAGTTACCGACAAGGAGGGTTACTTAATCAGCCCCAGCATTTT. This chain links TRBV6-2 or TRBV6-3 with TRBJ1-5; D gene unclear. Between the trimmed V and J ends, which lost 2 bases and 4 bases, there was a span of 18 bases. CDR1 and CDR2 (germline): MNHEY, SVGEGT. The CDR3 covers 17 residues.

The chain links TRBV28 to TRBJ1-6; TRBD1 matches at 7 bases. CDR3 length: 17 amino acids. V shed 2 bases and J 6 bases; nucleotides not matched to a gene: 10. Germline V gene lookup returns CDR1 MDHEN and CDR2 SYDVKM. In DNA form, the CDR3 reads TGTGCCAGCAGTTTACCTTCCCCCGGGACAGCTAATTCACCCCTCCACTTT. Protein: CASSLPSPGTANSPLHF.

This CDR3 reads CASSTIDRGSGNTIYF. For the CDR3, the DNA is TGTGCCAGCAGCACCATCGACAGAGGCTCTGGAAACACCATATATTTT. The J gene is TRBJ1-3, the V gene TRBV9, with a tentative D call TRBD1 (5 bases). Germline values: CDR1 SGDLS, CDR2 YYNGEE. The CDR3 has 16 residues. Trimming took 4 bases from V and 0 from J, leaving 14 bases between them.

The count of this clone is one. The V and J genes are TRBV10-3 and TRBJ2-1, with D tentatively TRBD1 (6 bases). Germline CDR1 reads ENHRY; CDR2 reads SYGVKD. The CDR3 consists of 14 residues. V was pared by 4 bases and J by 2 bases, with 9 bases between. CDR3 protein: CAISATGAYNEQFF. In nucleotides, the CDR3 is TGTGCCATCAGTGCGACAGGTGCCTACAATGAGCAGTTCTTC.